Presented here are 25 T cell receptor beta chains from one specimen sequenced in a study of cytomegalovirus exposure and HLA in healthy donors. The PCR made use of 60 Vbeta and 13 Jbeta primers. The repertoire was sequenced with immunoSEQ multiplex PCR; TCRdb's copy has only in-frame clones and lacks some. This sample has about 140,000 clones, with approximately 78% found just once. Sequenced material: PBMCs. These receptors were taken from a woman aged 50 to 60 in good health and CMV-seropositive.

The chain is built from TRBV6-1 and TRBJ2-5; D might be TRBD2 (6 bases). There are 15 residues in the CDR3. Trimming cost V 2 bases and J 5 bases, with 15 bases left between them. Germline lookup yields CDR1 MNHNS and CDR2 SASEGT. The chain's CDR3 is CASSEWGRREETQYF. As DNA, the CDR3 is TGTGCCAGCAGTGAATGGGGCAGGAGGGAGGAGACCCAGTACTTC.

The chain links TRBV19 to TRBJ1-1; 8 bases match TRBD1. Unmatched junction bases numbered 13, after V lost 5 bases and J lost 8 bases. This CDR3 is built from 15 residues. Germline values: CDR1 LNHDA, CDR2 SQIVND (reference sequence). CDR3 loop: CASSVAQGGLREAFF. In nucleotides, the CDR3 is TGTGCCAGTAGTGTAGCACAGGGGGGCCTCAGGGAAGCTTTCTTT.

This clone was recorded only once. The rearrangement uses TRBV4-2 and TRBJ1-5; TRBD1 might be the D (6 bases). The CDR3 is 16 residues long. Germline values: CDR1 LGHNA, CDR2 YNFKEQ. Trimming took off 4 bases at V and 4 bases at J, with 17 bases between the two ends. The CDR3 sequence is CASSLRGGARNQPQHF. CDR3 bases: TGTGCCAGCAGCCTAAGGGGGGGGGCCCGAAATCAGCCCCAGCATTTT.

This clone was recorded only once. The gene calls are TRBV5-8 and TRBJ1-1, with a possible D match to TRBD1 (5 bases). This CDR3 is 16 amino acids long. Germline V gene data show CDR1 as SGHTS and CDR2 as YDEGEE. The V end lost 4 bases, the J end lost 3 bases, and 19 bases lay between the germline ends. CDR3 DNA sequence: TGTGCCAGCAGCCGACGGGGGAAGTGGGCGGACACTGAAGCTTTCTTT. This sequence encodes CASSRRGKWADTEAFF.

The chain uses TRBV29-1 and TRBJ2-7; TRBD1 matches 9 bases. Germline CDR1 reads SQVTM; CDR2 reads ANQGSEA. This CDR3 contains 12 residues. Trimming took 7 bases from V and 3 from J; bases not matched to a gene: 4. CDR3 in amino acids: CSAGTGNYEQYF. CDR3 nucleotide sequence: TGCAGCGCCGGGACAGGGAACTACGAGCAGTACTTC.

This clone was detected once. The chain links TRBV30 to TRBJ1-5; maybe TRBD1 (5 bases). Germline V gives CDR1 GTSNPN, CDR2 SVGIG (reference sequence). The CDR3 has 15 amino acids. V was pared by 1 base and J by 4 bases, with 14 bases between. CDR3 sequence reads: CAWSAWGTPNQPQHF. The DNA for the CDR3 is TGTGCCTGGAGTGCTTGGGGGACTCCAAATCAGCCCCAGCATTTT. Together with reference TRBV30 and TRBJ1-5, the CDR3 gives the full variable domain: SQTIHQWPATLVQPVGSPLSLECTVEGTSNPNLYWYRQAAGRGLQLLFYSVGIGQISSEVPQNLSASRPQDRQFILSSKKLLLSDSGFYLCAWSAWGTPNQPQHFGDGTRLSIL.

This clone was observed a single time. This rearrangement joins TRBV4-1 to TRBJ2-2; 15 nucleotides line up with TRBD2. Germline-derived CDR1 and CDR2 are MGHRA and YSYEKL. This CDR3 is 19 amino acids long. V trimming: 2 bases; J trimming: 4 bases; junction bases outside the gene matches: 8. CDR3 DNA sequence: TGCGCCAGCAGCCAAAGACCGGGACTAGCGGGAGGAGGCACCGGGGAGCTGTTTTTT. Translation: CASSQRPGLAGGGTGELFF.

The chain uses TRBV6-1 and TRBJ2-1, with 12 bases aligning to TRBD2. The V segment lost 5 bases and the J segment 4 bases; nucleotides outside the gene matches: 3. Germline CDR1 and CDR2: MNHNS and SASEGT. This CDR3 has 15 residues. CDR3 sequence: CASSSGLAGYNEQFF. The CDR3 nucleotides are TGTGCCAGCAGTTCTGGACTAGCGGGGTACAATGAGCAGTTCTTC.

The CDR3 sequence is CASSSEHTGSSYEQYF. CDR3 sequence (DNA): TGTGCCAGCAGTTCAGAACACACGGGAAGCTCCTACGAGCAGTACTTC. The V call is TRBV11-1, the J call TRBJ2-5; the D gene is possibly TRBD2 (5 bases). The J call may be in error: the DNA end matches TRBJ2-7 better. Germline V gene lookup returns CDR1 SGHAT and CDR2 FQDESV (reference sequence). The CDR3 sequence is 16 residues long.

This clone was observed a handful of times. The chain joins TRBV6-6 to TRBJ1-5, with D possibly matching TRBD1 (6 bases). The V and J ends lost 4 bases and 3 bases respectively, with 10 bases between them. CDR3 size: 14 residues. Germline V gene sequence: CDR1 MNHNY, CDR2 SVGAGI (reference sequence). This CDR3 is CASSWQGSNQPQHF. CDR3 bases: TGTGCCAGCAGTTGGCAGGGGTCCAATCAGCCCCAGCATTTT.

The CDR3 region is CASSPESGELFF. CDR3 bases: TGTGCCAGCTCACCAGAGTCCGGGGAGCTGTTTTTT. The V call is TRBV18, the J call TRBJ2-2; D unresolved. This CDR3 contains 12 residues. The germline gives CDR1 KGHSH, CDR2 LQKENI. V was clipped by 2 bases and J by 6 bases, with 4 bases between them. The full variable domain, with the rest looked up from reference TRBV18 and TRBJ2-2, is NAGVMQNPRHLVRRRGQEARLRCSPMKGHSHVYWYRQLPEEGLKFMVYLQKENIIDESGMPKERFSAEFPKEGPSILRIQQVVRGDSAAYFCASSPESGELFFGEGSRLTVL.

The chain has TRBV6-5 and TRBJ2-7, with 9 bases matching TRBD2. J was trimmed by 5 bases and V by 0 bases; bases with no gene match: 8. Germline V gene sequence: CDR1 MNHEY, CDR2 SVGAGI. The CDR3 is made up of 16 amino acids. Here the CDR3 DNA reads TGTGCCAGCAGTTACTCGTCTAGCGGGATGGTGAACGAGCAGTACTTC. It encodes CASSYSSSGMVNEQYF.

The chain couples TRBV4-2 to TRBJ2-2; no firm D call. This CDR3 spans 15 amino acids. Germline values: CDR1 LGHNA, CDR2 YNFKEQ. Deletions cut 1 base from V and 5 bases from J, with 11 bases between. CDR3 nucleotide sequence: TGTGCCAGCAGCCAAGTAAGTCTACCTACCGGGGAGCTGTTTTTT. Translating it yields CASSQVSLPTGELFF.

The chain has TRBV4-3 and TRBJ1-1; D may be TRBD1 (6 bases). The CDR3 runs to 15 residues. CDR1 is LGHNA, CDR2 YSLEER, per germline. V was pared by 3 bases and J by 5 bases, with 16 bases between. CDR3 nucleotides: TGCGCCAGCAGCCAGGACCCGACAGGTCTGACTGAAGCTTTCTTT. Its translation: CASSQDPTGLTEAFF.

V gene TRBV2 combines with J gene TRBJ1-1; TRBD1 matches 9 bases. CDR3 length equals 14 residues. V dropped 6 bases and J dropped 5; count of bases not matched to a gene: 7. Germline assignment: CDR1 SNHLY and CDR2 FYNNEI. The CDR3 nucleotides are TGTGCCAGCAGGGTACAGGGGGCGAGGACTGAAGCTTTCTTT. Amino acid sequence: CASRVQGARTEAFF.

The chain has TRBV7-8 and TRBJ1-1; possibly TRBD1 for D (5 bases). The CDR3 sequence is 13 residues long. Germline-derived CDR1 and CDR2 are SGHVS and FQNEAQ. V lost 5 bases to trimming and J lost 4 bases, with 11 bases between them. CDR3 nucleotides: TGTGCCAGCAGCCCCCAGGGAATCACTGAAGCTTTCTTT. Its translation is CASSPQGITEAFF. The full variable domain, rest sourced from reference TRBV7-8 and TRBJ1-1, is GAGVSQSPRYKVAKRGQDVALRCDPISGHVSLFWYQQALGQGPEFLTYFQNEAQLDKSGLPSDRFFAERPEGSVSTLKIQRTQQEDSAVYLCASSPQGITEAFFGQGTRLTVV.

The J gene is TRBJ2-5, the V gene TRBV30; TRBD1 might be the D (6 bases). The V gene lost 2 bases and the J gene lost 5 bases, with 9 bases spanning the gap. In germline, CDR1 is GTSNPN, CDR2 SVGIG (reference sequence). This CDR3 spans 12 amino acids. CDR3 sequence (DNA): TGTGCCTGGAGTTTGAGGGGGGAGACCCAGTACTTC. As protein: CAWSLRGETQYF.

The chain uses TRBV19 and TRBJ1-2; D unclear. V lost 5 bases to trimming and J lost 4 bases, with 14 bases between them. This CDR3 spans 14 amino acids. Germline CDR1 LNHDA, CDR2 SQIVND (reference sequence). The CDR3 region is CASSPRSFGYGYTF. The DNA for the CDR3 is TGTGCCAGTAGTCCCCGGAGTTTCGGCTATGGCTACACCTTC.

This clone occurred a few times. One end of the junction fails to match germline, which may point to a read error. This chain links TRBV7-7 with TRBJ2-5; 11 bases map to TRBD2. CDR3 length equals 15 residues. Germline CDR1 and CDR2: SSHAT and FNYEAQ (reference sequence). The CDR3 bases are TGTGCTAGCAGCTTAGCGGGGGGGCTCAGAGAGACCCAGTACTTC. Translation gives CASSLAGGLRETQYF. The full variable domain, its missing parts supplied by reference TRBV7-7 and TRBJ2-5, is GAGVSQSPRYKVTKRGQDVTLRCDPISSHATLYWYQQALGQGPEFLTYFNYEAQPDKSGLPSDRFSAERPEGSISTLTIQRTEQRDSAMYRCASSLAGGLRETQYFGPGTRLLVL.

The chain links TRBV9 to TRBJ1-6; the D gene is possibly TRBD1 (6 bases). The length of the CDR3 is 13 residues. The germline V gene encodes CDR1 SGDLS and CDR2 YYNGEE. Trimming stripped 3 bases from V and 9 bases from J, with 10 bases between. The DNA of the CDR3 is TGTGCCAGCAGCGACAGGGAGGGTTCACCCCTCCACTTT. This codes for CASSDREGSPLHF.

The chain combines TRBV6-1 with TRBJ1-2; 11 bases are shared with TRBD1. The CDR3 runs to 15 residues. The germline V gene encodes CDR1 MNHNS and CDR2 SASEGT. Germline trimming cut 6 bases from V and 4 bases from J; bases unmatched to any gene: 7. The CDR3 sequence: CASRLRGTGGYGYTF. CDR3 coding DNA: TGTGCCAGCAGGCTTCGAGGGACAGGGGGCTATGGCTACACCTTC.

The V call is TRBV6-5, the J call TRBJ1-2; 7 positions agree with TRBD1. This CDR3 spans 14 amino acids. Germline V lookup: CDR1 MNHEY, CDR2 SVGAGI. V lost 6 bases, J lost 4 bases, and 8 bases stayed unmatched. The CDR3 DNA sequence: TGTGCCAGCAGCCTTGGGGGACAGTCCTATGGCTACACCTTC. Residues: CASSLGGQSYGYTF.

The V call is TRBV29-1, the J call TRBJ2-1; tentative D call: TRBD2 (5 bases). Trimming pared 6 bases from V and 5 bases from J, leaving 14 bases between. Germline assignment: CDR1 SQVTM and CDR2 ANQGSEA. The CDR3 extends over 13 amino acids. The DNA of the CDR3 is TGCAGCGTCCGTAGCGCATTGCACAATGAGCAGTTCTTC. Translated, it gives CSVRSALHNEQFF.

The gene calls are TRBV19 and TRBJ2-3; 7 bases align to TRBD2. Trimming took 2 bases from V and 4 from J; bases not matched to a gene: 12. The CDR3 totals 17 residues. Germline lookup yields CDR1 LNHDA and CDR2 SQIVND (reference sequence). CDR3 DNA: TGTGCCAGTAGTATATCGCGACTAGCAGTAATCGCAGATACGCAGTATTTT. Protein product: CASSISRLAVIADTQYF.

This clone was found a few times. This chain uses TRBV4-2 with TRBJ2-3; a weak D match, TRBD2 (5 bases). CDR1 LGHNA and CDR2 YNFKEQ come from the germline V gene. The CDR3 runs to 15 residues. Deletions cut 3 bases from V and 1 base from J, with 11 bases between. This CDR3 is CASSQSGRGTDTQYF. The DNA for the CDR3 is TGTGCCAGCAGCCAGAGTGGGAGAGGCACAGATACGCAGTATTTT.